The T cell receptor beta chain described here comes from a study of vaccination and CD4 T cells after COVID-19. The Oncomine TCR Beta short-read assay was what sequenced the DNA obtained from cultured CD4+ T cells. From CD4+ T cells that had been cultured, genomic DNA was extracted. A single record per CDR3 protein comes from TCRdb applying MiXCR to the PCR reads. The sample lists 8,000 to 10,000 distinct CDR3 sequences, around two fifths seen once, with 26% in the top ten. Specified treatment: approximately nine-day PBMC culture with coronavirus spike peptide pools or control peptides (ViraFEST assay). One should note that the unexposed donor's CD4+ T cells were collected before the COVID-19 pandemic (2011-2018). Trimming pared 2 bases from V and 6 bases from J, leaving 9 bases between. CDR1 LNHDA and CDR2 SQIVND come from the germline V gene (reference sequence). The CDR3 is 13 amino acids. Details on this clonotype: Its antigen remains unidentified.

The V gene is TRBV19, the J gene TRBJ2-3; tentative D call: TRBD1 (5 bases). The sample consisted of CD4+ T cells from blood, cultured in vitro. The sequence came from a human donor in good health. The CDR3 bases are TGTGCCAGTAGTATATCAGGGTCTGATACGCAGTATTTT. Translation gives CASSISGSDTQYF.